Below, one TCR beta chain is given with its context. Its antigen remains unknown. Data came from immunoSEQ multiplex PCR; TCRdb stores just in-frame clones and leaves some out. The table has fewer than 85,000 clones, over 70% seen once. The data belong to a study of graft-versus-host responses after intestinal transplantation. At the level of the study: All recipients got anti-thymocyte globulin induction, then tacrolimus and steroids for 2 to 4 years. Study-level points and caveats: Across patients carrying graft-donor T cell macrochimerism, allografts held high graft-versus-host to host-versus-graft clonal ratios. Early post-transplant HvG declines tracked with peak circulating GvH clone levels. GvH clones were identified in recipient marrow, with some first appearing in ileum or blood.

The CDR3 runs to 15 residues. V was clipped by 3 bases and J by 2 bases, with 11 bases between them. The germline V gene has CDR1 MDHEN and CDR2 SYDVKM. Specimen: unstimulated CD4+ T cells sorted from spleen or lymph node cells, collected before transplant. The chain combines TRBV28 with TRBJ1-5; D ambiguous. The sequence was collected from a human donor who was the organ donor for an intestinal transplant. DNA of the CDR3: TGTGCCAGCAGTTTCGGTGGTGTGGGCAATCAGCCCCAGCATTTT. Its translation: CASSFGGVGNQPQHF.